A single sample gave rise to the 8 T cell receptor beta chains below, sequenced in a study of neurological immune-mediated disorders (dated by TCRdb to between 2018 and 2021). The library was generated by 5' RACE. Reads for this sample came from an Illumina HiSeq 2500. Starting from the raw public reads, TCRdb applied fastp trimming at Q25, assembled clones with MiXCR and retained in-frame beta chains. Every distinct CDR3 protein forms one entry, paired with its most common genes and DNA. The sample records fewer than 30,000 distinct CDR3 sequences, 6.7% of which are singletons. Under 5.5% of the sample is held by the ten biggest clonotypes. Sample: PBMCs. These receptors were obtained from a woman aged 40-49 years in good health.

Many counts were recorded for this clonotype. The genes are TRBV6-1 and TRBJ2-7; D is ambiguous. Germline values: CDR1 MNHNS, CDR2 SASEGT. V dropped 1 base and J dropped 2 bases, with 9 bases sitting between them. The length of the CDR3 is 14 residues. The CDR3, as DNA: TGTGCCAGCAGTGAAGGGTTTGGGGCCTACGAGCAGTACTTC. Translating gives CASSEGFGAYEQYF.

This clonotype was seen repeatedly, ten times or more. The chain employs TRBV5-1 and TRBJ2-5, with D maybe TRBD2 (6 bases). The CDR3 sequence is 13 residues long. Trimming took off 4 bases at V and 2 bases at J, with 9 bases between the two ends. Germline-derived CDR1 and CDR2 are SGHRS and YFSETQ. CDR3 bases: TGCGCCAGCAGCCGGGACTTACAAGAGACCCAGTACTTC. It translates to CASSRDLQETQYF.

This clonotype has a single count. The chain joins TRBV5-4 to TRBJ2-5; TRBD1 agrees at 9 bases. V was pared by 2 bases and J by 6 bases, with 8 bases of the junction left unmatched. CDR1 is SGHNT, CDR2 YYREEE, per germline (reference sequence). The CDR3 is 15 amino acids. The CDR3 region has the DNA TGTGCCAGCAGCTTACAGGACAGGGGTGGACAGACCCAGTACTTC. This sequence encodes CASSLQDRGGQTQYF.

A remark on this clonotype: Just one base apart from a much larger clone, this may be a read error. This chain uses TRBV20-1 with TRBJ1-5, with a tentative D call TRBD1 (6 bases). The V and J ends lost 2 bases and 6 bases respectively, with 14 bases between them. This CDR3 is 14 amino acids long. Germline loops: CDR1 DFQATT, CDR2 SNEGSKA (reference sequence). CDR3 in DNA: TGCAGTGCTAGAATAGGGAAGGGGGGTCAGCCCCAGCATTTT. Translated: CSARIGKGGQPQHF.

In its sample, this clonotype was seen many times. The chain recombines TRBV18 with TRBJ2-5; D is possibly TRBD1 (6 bases). The ends were cut back, 4 bases at V and 5 bases at J, with 14 bases in the middle. Germline V gene sequence: CDR1 KGHSH, CDR2 LQKENI. This CDR3 has 14 amino acids. The CDR3 region is CASSQGTTGETQYF. As DNA, the CDR3 is TGTGCCAGCTCACAAGGGACCACAGGGGAGACCCAGTACTTC.

This clonotype was seen ten or more times. V gene TRBV29-1 combines with J gene TRBJ1-1, with D uncertain. CDR3 size: 10 residues. V lost 6 bases to trimming and J lost 0 bases, with 2 bases between them. Germline V gives CDR1 SQVTM, CDR2 ANQGSEA. For the CDR3, the DNA is TGCAGCGTCATGAACACTGAAGCTTTCTTT. This sequence encodes CSVMNTEAFF.

Ten or more counts support this clonotype. The chain employs TRBV28 and TRBJ1-1; D possibly corresponds to TRBD1 (5 bases). From germline, CDR1 is MDHEN and CDR2 SYDVKM. The CDR3 is 14 residues long. Trimming took 4 bases from V and 1 from J, leaving 10 bases between them. CDR3 protein: CASSSGTENTEAFF. The CDR3 DNA follows: TGTGCCAGCAGTTCTGGGACCGAGAACACTGAAGCTTTCTTT.

This clonotype was seen many times. The chain carries TRBV29-1 and TRBJ2-7, with D unclear. Germline V gene lookup returns CDR1 SQVTM and CDR2 ANQGSEA. Trimming shortened V by 6 bases and J by 4 bases, and 16 bases separated the two germline ends. The CDR3 is 13 amino acids. CDR3: CSVIYPTDYEQYF. The CDR3 DNA sequence: TGCAGCGTAATATACCCGACCGATTACGAGCAGTACTTC.